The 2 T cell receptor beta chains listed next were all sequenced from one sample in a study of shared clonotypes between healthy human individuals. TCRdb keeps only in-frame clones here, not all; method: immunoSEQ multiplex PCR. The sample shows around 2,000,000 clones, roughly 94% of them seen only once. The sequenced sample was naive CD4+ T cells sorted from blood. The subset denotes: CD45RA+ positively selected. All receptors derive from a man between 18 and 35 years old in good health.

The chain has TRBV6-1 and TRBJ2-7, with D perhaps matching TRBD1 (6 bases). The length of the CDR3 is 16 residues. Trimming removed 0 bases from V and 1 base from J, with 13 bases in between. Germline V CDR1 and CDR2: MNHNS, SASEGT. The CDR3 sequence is CASSEALGAESYEQYF. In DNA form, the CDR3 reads TGTGCCAGCAGTGAAGCGCTGGGGGCCGAATCCTACGAGCAGTACTTC.

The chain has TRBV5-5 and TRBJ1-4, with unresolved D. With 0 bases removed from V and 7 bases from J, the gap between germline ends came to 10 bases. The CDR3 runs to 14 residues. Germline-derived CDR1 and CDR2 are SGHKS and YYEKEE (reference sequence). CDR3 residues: CASSLGFIGEKLFF. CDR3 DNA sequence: TGTGCCAGCAGCTTGGGGTTTATCGGTGAAAAACTGTTTTTT.